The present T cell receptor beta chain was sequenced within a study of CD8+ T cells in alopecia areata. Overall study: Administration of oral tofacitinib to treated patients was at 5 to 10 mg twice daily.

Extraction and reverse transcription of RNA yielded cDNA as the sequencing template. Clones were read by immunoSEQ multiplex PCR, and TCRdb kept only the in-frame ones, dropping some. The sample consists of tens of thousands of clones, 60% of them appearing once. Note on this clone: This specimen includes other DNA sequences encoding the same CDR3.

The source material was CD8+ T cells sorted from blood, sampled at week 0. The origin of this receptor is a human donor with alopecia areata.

CDR3 protein: CASSLGQVYGYTF. CDR3 sequence (DNA): TGTGCCAGCAGCTTAGGGCAAGTCTATGGCTACACCTTC. The chain carries TRBV7-9 and TRBJ1-2; D gene ambiguous. The V end was cut by 1 base, the J end by 4 bases, with 7 bases between. From germline, CDR1 is SEHNR and CDR2 FQNEAQ (reference sequence). CDR3 length: 13 residues. The entire variable domain, with the rest obtained from reference TRBV7-9 and TRBJ1-2, is as follows: DTGVSQNPRHKITKRGQNVTFRCDPISEHNRLYWYRQTLGQGPEFLTYFQNEAQLEKSRLLSDRFSAERPKGSFSTLEIQRTEQGDSAMYLCASSLGQVYGYTFGSGTRLTVV.